This TCR beta chain is from a study (dated by TCRdb to between 2014 and 2016). About the full investigation: The study set out to test whether tumor-infiltrating Tregs in breast cancer get recruited from blood Tregs or are instead converted in situ from other CD4+ T cell subsets. What the authors observed across the whole study: The TCR alpha and beta sequences of tumor-infiltrating Tregs showed the greatest overlap with tumor naive CD4+ T cells, followed by blood naive CD4+ T cells. Rather than covering whole repertoires, validation in the larger cohort was restricted to a single TCR beta V-J rearrangement. Tumor memory CD4+ T cell TCR gene usage clustered with blood and lymph node memory CD4+ cells and lymph node naive CD4+ cells.

Naive CD4+ T cells were purified with the Miltenyi Naive CD4+ T Cell Isolation kit, with Tregs depleted using CD25 microbeads. Tregs, naive and memory CD4+ T cells from tumor, blood and ipsilateral draining lymph nodes of a few breast cancer patients underwent full-length TCR alpha and beta sequencing. Tumor tissue and lymph nodes from ipsilateral axillary dissection were perfused with PBS, minced and digested with collagenase I and hyaluronidase. Sorted cell populations were confirmed by FACS to exceed 90% purity. Full-length TCR variable regions were amplified by 5' RACE PCR with constant-region reverse primers, and semi-nested PCR with Nested Universal Primer A was subsequently performed. Using the ReliaPrep RNA Cell Miniprep System, total RNA was extracted, and the SMARTer RACE 5'/3' Kit was then used to reverse transcribe the RNA into 5'RACE-ready cDNA. Full-length TCR alpha and beta libraries were barcoded with multiplex adaptors and sequenced on an Illumina MiSeq. On the study's bioinformatics: Sequencing data were pooled across the five patients for each of nine subset-tissue groups and compared by unsupervised clustering of TCR gene usage. The Morisita-Horn index was used to calculate repertoire similarity, with shared sequences weighted according to their contribution to each repertoire. TCRdb passed the public sequencing reads through fastp at Q25 and MiXCR, retaining productive beta sequences. Entries that share a CDR3 protein sequence are merged under the most common genes and DNA. The V and J calls were not made by the authors but by TCRdb's processing. The sample table shows some 62,000 distinct CDR3 sequences, and nearly 30% are seen once. The ten largest clonotypes hold roughly 2.5% of the sample.

The CDR3 holds 13 amino acids from the cysteine to the phenylalanine. The only DNA kept is the CDR3, 39 bases in frame from the first base. Sequences MNHNY (CDR1) and SVGAGI (CDR2) are obtained from the germline V gene (reference sequence). This clonotype was seen more than once but under ten times. Which antigen it targets is not known. A read error may explain this, as a much larger clone is one base away. The TCR sequence derives from a female donor with breast cancer. This chain is built from TRBV6-6 and TRBJ1-1, with the identity of the D gene unclear. Source material: tumor-infiltrating naive CD4+ T cells sorted from the breast tumor. The sample's cell subset or site label is to be understood as: naive CD4+ T cells, CD4+CD45RA+CD25-. CDR3 region: CANSYHPNTEAFF. The nucleotide sequence is TGTGCCAACAGTTATCACCCGAACACTGAAGCTTTCTTT.